This entry lists 17 T cell receptor beta chains sequenced from one sample in a study of CD8 T cells in ankylosing spondylitis. Antigens of these TCRs are unknown. One entry per CDR3 protein, called by TCRdb with MiXCR from the 5' RACE reads. This table holds fewer than 550,000 distinct CDR3 sequences, approximately 5% found once. The study, taken as a whole, reports: Seemingly characteristic of ankylosing spondylitis blood was a TCR beta motif consisting of 7 or 8 highly homologous variants.

The sequencing input was blood, either unsorted or a sorted T cell fraction (not recorded which). The source is a male donor with ankylosing spondylitis.

This clonotype was counted at least ten times. V is TRBV15 and J is TRBJ1-5; D might be TRBD1 (5 bases). Germline values: CDR1 LNHNV, CDR2 YYDKDF (reference sequence). The CDR3 sequence is 12 residues long. The V gene lost 8 bases and the J gene lost 6 bases, with 11 bases spanning the gap. The DNA for the CDR3 is TGTGCCACCTCCGTTAGGGGTCAGCCCCAGCATTTT. Its protein is CATSVRGQPQHF.

The chain links TRBV7-2 to TRBJ2-3; 11 bases are shared with TRBD1. The junction had 8 bases not matched to a gene; V was cut back by 5 bases and J by 4 bases. The CDR3 runs to 16 residues. CDR1 is SGHTA and CDR2 is FQGNSA in the germline V gene. The chain's CDR3 is CASSPTWTGGPDTQYF. For the CDR3, the DNA is TGTGCCAGCAGCCCCACTTGGACAGGGGGCCCAGATACGCAGTATTTT.

This clonotype was seen at least ten times. The V and J genes are TRBV7-2 and TRBJ2-1; 7 nucleotides match TRBD2. V dropped 5 bases and J dropped 4; count of bases not matched to a gene: 14. The CDR3 has 17 residues. Germline loops: CDR1 SGHTA, CDR2 FQGNSA. CDR3 amino acids: CASSDDRREIRYNEQFF. The CDR3, as DNA: TGTGCCAGCAGCGATGACCGGCGGGAGATTAGGTACAATGAGCAGTTCTTC. Full variable domain (missing parts from reference TRBV7-2 and TRBJ2-1): GAGVSQSPSNKVTEKGKDVELRCDPISGHTALYWYRQSLGQGLEFLIYFQGNSAPDKSGLPSDRFSAERTGGSVSTLTIQRTQQEDSAVYLCASSDDRREIRYNEQFFGPGTRLTVL.

The chain couples TRBV5-1 to TRBJ2-7, with D unresolved. The CDR3 sequence is 15 residues long. Trimming removed 1 base at V and 0 bases at J, with 11 bases between. In germline, CDR1 is SGHRS, CDR2 YFSETQ. The CDR3 region is CASSLYPPISYEQYF. CDR3 coding DNA: TGCGCCAGCAGCTTGTATCCACCTATCTCCTACGAGCAGTACTTC.

The sample holds many counts of this clonotype. CDR3 DNA sequence: TGCAGTGCTAGGGCTCCAGTGAGGGCCGTCGATGAGCAGTTCTTC. Residues: CSARAPVRAVDEQFF. The chain recombines TRBV20-1 with TRBJ2-1; maybe TRBD2 (5 bases). V was shortened by 3 bases and J by 8 bases, with 20 bases between the two germline ends. Germline CDR1 DFQATT, CDR2 SNEGSKA (reference sequence). The CDR3 spans 15 residues.

There are a few counts of this clonotype. The J gene is TRBJ2-4, the V gene TRBV7-2; 9 bases align to TRBD1. CDR3 length: 14 residues. After removal of 5 bases from V and 6 bases from J, the junction contained 5 bases not matched to a gene. Germline values: CDR1 SGHTA, CDR2 FQGNSA. CDR3 region: CASSLGTGRNIQYF. The CDR3 DNA follows: TGTGCCAGCAGCCTAGGGACAGGGCGAAACATTCAGTACTTC.

This clonotype was recorded at least ten times. J is TRBJ2-1 and V is TRBV20-1, with 7 positions matching TRBD2. From germline, CDR1 is DFQATT and CDR2 SNEGSKA (reference sequence). V shed 3 bases, J shed 3 bases, and the junction held 5 bases outside the gene matches. This CDR3 is built from 14 residues. The CDR3 protein is CSASIGGSYNEQFF. In DNA form, the CDR3 reads TGCAGTGCTAGTATTGGCGGGAGCTACAATGAGCAGTTCTTC.

This clonotype was counted ten times or more. The chain has TRBV29-1 and TRBJ1-1; a possible D gene is TRBD1 (5 bases). Germline loops: CDR1 SQVTM, CDR2 ANQGSEA. Trimming took off 6 bases at V and 2 bases at J, with 13 bases between the two ends. This CDR3 has 13 residues. The CDR3 nucleotides are TGCAGCGTGGGGCAGGGATTAAACACTGAAGCTTTCTTT. It is translated as CSVGQGLNTEAFF.

This clonotype was counted at least ten times. V and J are TRBV6-2 or TRBV6-3 and TRBJ2-2; D remains ambiguous. V was trimmed by 6 bases and J by 4 bases, leaving 12 bases between them. The CDR3 contains 14 residues. Per the germline V gene, CDR1 is MNHEY and CDR2 is SVGEGT. CDR3 bases: TGTGCCAGCAGCCTTGCCCCAGCCACCGGGGAGCTGTTTTTT. The encoded protein is CASSLAPATGELFF.

This clonotype showed up many times. The chain joins TRBV5-1 to TRBJ2-7; 7 positions agree with TRBD1. V dropped 3 bases and J dropped 6; count of bases not matched to a gene: 9. The CDR3 sequence is 14 residues long. The germline V gene encodes CDR1 SGHRS and CDR2 YFSETQ. CDR3 DNA: TGCGCCAGCAGCTCCATTCGACAGGGTGTCGAGCAGTACTTC. Translation gives CASSSIRQGVEQYF.

There are many counts of this clonotype. The chain employs TRBV5-6 and TRBJ2-7; D is possibly TRBD2 (5 bases). CDR1 and CDR2 from the germline V gene are SGHDT and YYEEEE. V lost 1 base, J lost 6 bases, and 8 bases lay in between. This CDR3 is built from 12 residues. DNA of the CDR3: TGTGCCAGCAGCTTGTACAGCGGCGAGCAGTACTTC. Translation gives CASSLYSGEQYF.

This clonotype turned up a few times. The rearrangement uses TRBV6-1 and TRBJ2-5; D ambiguous. This CDR3 contains 14 residues. Trimming left V 6 bases short and J 1 base short, with 12 bases between. The germline V gene encodes CDR1 MNHNS and CDR2 SASEGT. CDR3 DNA sequence: TGTGCCAGCAGAGGGTTGGCAGCCCAAGAGACCCAGTACTTC. This translates into CASRGLAAQETQYF.

This clonotype was detected ten times or more. The chain has TRBV20-1 and TRBJ2-1; D is unclear. This CDR3 has 12 residues. Germline values: CDR1 DFQATT, CDR2 SNEGSKA (reference sequence). Deletions cut 7 bases from V and 0 bases from J, with 7 bases between. CDR3 DNA sequence: TGCAGTGGCACGATCTCCTACAATGAGCAGTTCTTC. It yields the protein CSGTISYNEQFF.

This clonotype was observed at least ten times. The rearrangement joins TRBV7-2 to TRBJ1-5; D uncertain. The CDR3 contains 12 residues. Between the trimmed V and J ends, which lost 2 bases and 4 bases, there was a span of 3 bases. Germline-derived CDR1 and CDR2 are SGHTA and FQGNSA. The CDR3 protein is CASSLFNQPQHF. The CDR3 bases are TGTGCCAGCAGCTTATTTAATCAGCCCCAGCATTTT.

This clonotype was seen at least ten times. The chain couples TRBV27 to TRBJ1-1; possibly TRBD1 for D (5 bases). From germline, CDR1 is MNHEY and CDR2 SMNVEV (reference sequence). This CDR3 is 16 amino acids long. The V gene lost 1 base and the J gene lost 1 base, with 13 bases spanning the gap. This CDR3 is CASSLYGGTGNTEAFF. For the CDR3, the DNA is TGTGCCAGCAGTTTATATGGCGGGACGGGGAACACTGAAGCTTTCTTT.

Ten or more counts support this clonotype. V and J are TRBV20-1 and TRBJ2-7; 7 nucleotides align to TRBD1. Germline assignment: CDR1 DFQATT and CDR2 SNEGSKA (reference sequence). V lost 4 bases, J lost 2 bases, and 8 bases stayed unmatched. CDR3 length equals 14 residues. For the CDR3, the DNA is TGCAGTGCTAAAACGACAGGGAGTGCCTACGAGCAGTACTTC. As protein: CSAKTTGSAYEQYF.

The chain uses TRBV20-1 and TRBJ2-7, with 8 bases identical to TRBD1. Looked up from germline, CDR1 is DFQATT and CDR2 is SNEGSKA (reference sequence). Germline trimming cut 6 bases from V and 8 bases from J; bases unmatched to any gene: 12. The CDR3 runs to 13 residues. Written as DNA, the CDR3 is TGCAGTGCGCCCGGGACAGGAGCTTCCAAGCAGTACTTC. Translated, it gives CSAPGTGASKQYF.